Listed below are T cell receptor beta chains from one sample, sequenced in a study of blood T cell repertoires in COVID-19. Clones were sequenced by immunoSEQ multiplex PCR, and TCRdb holds only the in-frame ones, with some missing. This sample yields 150,000 or so clones, of which around 90% are seen a single time; 15% to 20% belongs to the top ten. What was sequenced was peripheral blood. These receptors originate from a man aged 60-69 years with active or convalescent COVID-19. The CDR3 runs from the conserved cysteine through the conserved F or W. Fields, in order: clone size, V gene, J gene, D gene, CDR3 protein, CDR3 DNA. D genes are given only for firm matches. Some rows mark clone size as missing; the rest say once, few, many or name a class of expanded clone.

>-|TRBV6-6|TRBJ2-5|-
CASRPGGQETQYF
TGTGCCAGCAGGCCCGGGGGACAAGAGACCCAGTACTTC
>-|TRBV6-5|TRBJ2-7|-
CASKIRGSEYF
TGTGCCAGCAAAATAAGGGGTTCGGAGTACTTC
>-|TRBV10-2|TRBJ2-1|TRBD2
CASQRAGGRGNEQFF
TGCGCCAGCCAGCGGGCGGGAGGGCGAGGAAATGAGCAGTTCTTC
>-|TRBV4-2|TRBJ2-3|TRBD2
CASSPQRGGTDTQYF
TGTGCCAGCAGCCCCCAGCGGGGGGGCACAGATACGCAGTATTTT
>-|TRBV10-3|TRBJ2-1|TRBD2
CAISERRVVTSGSNEQFF
TGTGCCATCAGTGAGAGGAGGGTGGTGACTAGCGGGAGCAATGAGCAGTTCTTC
>-|TRBV6-1|TRBJ2-7|-
CASRENPGHSSYEQYF
TGTGCCAGCAGGGAAAATCCGGGACACAGCTCCTACGAGCAGTACTTC
>-|TRBV7-9|TRBJ2-6|TRBD2
CASSLAAGVPGANVLTF
TGTGCCAGCAGCTTAGCAGCGGGGGTGCCTGGGGCCAACGTCCTGACTTTC
>-|TRBV11-2|TRBJ1-3|-
CASSFGGSSGNTIYF
TGTGCCAGCAGCTTCGGCGGGAGCTCTGGAAACACCATATATTTT
>-|TRBV9|TRBJ1-4|-
CASSVSGKGANEKLFF
TGTGCCAGCAGCGTAAGCGGGAAGGGGGCTAATGAAAAACTGTTTTTT
>-|TRBV24-1|TRBJ2-1|-
CATGSYNEQFF
TGTGCCACCGGGAGTTACAATGAGCAGTTCTTC
>-|TRBV28|TRBJ2-3|-
CASSLAGGTDTQYF
TGTGCCAGCAGTTTGGCAGGGGGCACAGATACGCAGTATTTT
>-|TRBV10-3|TRBJ2-3|TRBD2
CAISESLAGGTDTQYF
TGTGCCATCAGTGAGTCCCTAGCGGGGGGCACAGATACGCAGTATTTT
>-|TRBV29-1|TRBJ2-7|TRBD1
CSVSGTGVYEQYF
TGCAGCGTCTCCGGGACAGGGGTCTACGAGCAGTACTTC
>once|TRBV24-1|TRBJ2-3|TRBD2
CATSVSSGGIDTQYF
TGTGCCACCAGTGTGTCTAGCGGGGGGATAGATACGCAGTATTTT
>-|TRBV18|TRBJ1-2|-
CASSPLSLQASNYGYTF
TGTGCCAGCTCACCCCTGTCCCTACAGGCGTCGAACTATGGCTACACCTTC
>-|TRBV10-2|TRBJ1-3|-
CASSEGANSGNTIYF
TGCGCCAGCAGTGAAGGGGCGAACTCTGGAAACACCATATATTTT
>-|TRBV6-5|TRBJ2-5|-
CASSYDRGPRGGAQYF
TGTGCCAGCAGTTACGACAGGGGCCCGCGGGGGGGGGCCCAGTACTTC
>-|TRBV10-1|TRBJ2-5|TRBD2
CASSGEREGRETQYF
TGCGCCAGCAGTGGAGAACGGGAGGGCCGAGAGACCCAGTACTTC
>-|TRBV6-6|TRBJ2-7|-
CASSYSLGTQYEQYF
TGTGCCAGCAGTTACTCCCTCGGGACACAATACGAGCAGTACTTC
>-|TRBV5-1|TRBJ2-3|TRBD2
CASIGGSPTGTDTQYF
TGCGCCAGCATAGGCGGGAGCCCAACGGGCACAGATACGCAGTATTTT
>-|TRBV11-2|TRBJ2-5|-
CASSREDFQETQYF
TGTGCCAGCAGCCGAGAGGACTTTCAAGAGACCCAGTACTTC
>-|TRBV6-1|TRBJ1-2|-
CASSVAPTSNYGYTF
TGTGCCAGCAGTGTAGCGCCCACTTCTAACTATGGCTACACCTTC
>few|TRBV18|TRBJ1-2|TRBD1
CASSLFGQATNYGYTF
TGTGCCAGCTCACTTTTTGGACAGGCCACTAACTATGGCTACACCTTC
>-|TRBV19|TRBJ1-2|TRBD1
CASSTRDRGLYYGYTF
TGTGCCAGTAGTACACGGGACAGGGGGCTTTATTATGGCTACACCTTC
>-|TRBV3-1/TRBV3-2|TRBJ2-1|TRBD1
CASSRGTGSYNEQFF
TGTGCCAGCAGCCGGGGGACAGGGAGCTACAATGAGCAGTTCTTC
>-|TRBV7-9|TRBJ2-1|TRBD2
CASSSQGAGIKNEQFF
TGTGCCAGCAGCTCCCAGGGAGCGGGGATAAAGAATGAGCAGTTCTTC
>-|TRBV15|TRBJ2-5|-
CATSRDRGSQETQYF
TGTGCCACCAGCAGAGACAGGGGATCCCAAGAGACCCAGTACTTC
>-|TRBV6-5|TRBJ2-7|-
CASGPGGLTYEQYF
TGTGCCAGCGGGCCCGGAGGGCTCACCTACGAGCAGTACTTC
>-|TRBV20-1|TRBJ1-3|TRBD1
CSASGQGVGNTIYF
TGCAGTGCTAGTGGGCAGGGGGTAGGAAACACCATATATTTT
>-|TRBV12-3/TRBV12-4|TRBJ2-1|-
CASRTTVTNEQFF
TGTGCCAGCAGGACGACAGTCACCAATGAGCAGTTCTTC
>-|TRBV18|TRBJ2-1|-
CASSPPNREAYNEQFF
TGTGCCAGCTCACCACCCAACAGAGAAGCCTACAATGAGCAGTTCTTC
>-|TRBV12-3/TRBV12-4|TRBJ1-1|-
CASSFGGWTEAFF
TGTGCCAGCAGTTTCGGGGGGTGGACTGAAGCTTTCTTT
>-|TRBV6-5|TRBJ1-1|-
CASSLGRNTEAFF
TGTGCCAGCAGTTTAGGGAGGAACACTGAAGCTTTCTTT
>-|TRBV9|TRBJ1-1|-
CASSQGLWTEAFF
TGTGCCAGCAGCCAGGGGTTGTGGACTGAAGCTTTCTTT
>few|TRBV6-2/TRBV6-3|TRBJ1-5|-
CASSYSRWGGNQPQHF
TGTGCCAGCAGTTACTCGCGGTGGGGCGGCAATCAGCCCCAGCATTTT
>-|TRBV5-6|TRBJ1-6|-
CASSLAPGEGYNSPLHF
TGTGCCAGCAGCTTGGCCCCCGGGGAGGGCTATAATTCACCCCTCCACTTT
>-|TRBV19|TRBJ1-5|-
CASSIAWMRGGAAQHF
TGTGCCAGTAGTATAGCCTGGATGCGGGGGGGAGCAGCCCAGCATTTT
>-|TRBV6-5|TRBJ2-2|-
CASSRLRGNTGELFF
TGTGCCAGCAGTAGATTACGGGGGAACACCGGGGAGCTGTTTTTT
>-|TRBV7-8|TRBJ2-3|TRBD2
CASSLGQGLAGGSTDTQYF
TGTGCCAGCAGCTTGGGTCAGGGACTAGCGGGGGGCAGCACAGATACGCAGTATTTT
>-|TRBV5-6|TRBJ1-2|-
CASSFDGGGYGYTF
TGTGCCAGCAGCTTCGACGGAGGCGGCTATGGCTACACCTTC
>-|TRBV24-1|TRBJ2-1|-
CATSEGSAYNEQFF
TGTGCCACCAGTGAAGGTAGCGCGTACAATGAGCAGTTCTTC
>few|TRBV5-1|TRBJ2-7|-
CASSLARQSEQYF
TGCGCCAGCAGCTTGGCCAGGCAGTCCGAGCAGTACTTC
>-|TRBV5-1|TRBJ2-7|TRBD1
CASSPGQVIYEQYF
TGCGCCAGCAGCCCCGGACAGGTGATCTACGAGCAGTACTTC
>-|TRBV27|TRBJ2-7|-
CASRLRFRYEQYF
TGTGCCAGCAGACTAAGGTTTCGGTACGAGCAGTACTTC
>-|TRBV7-2|TRBJ2-5|TRBD2
CASSLAISGGLREETQYF
TGTGCCAGCAGCTTAGCGATCAGCGGGGGGCTCCGGGAAGAGACCCAGTACTTC
>-|TRBV27|TRBJ2-6|-
CASSLYGANGANVLTF
TGTGCCAGCAGTTTATACGGAGCAAATGGGGCCAACGTCCTGACTTTC
>few|TRBV7-9|TRBJ1-4|TRBD1
CASSQRAGGVGEKLFF
TGTGCCAGCAGCCAACGGGCAGGGGGCGTCGGTGAAAAACTGTTTTTT
>-|TRBV2|TRBJ1-1|-
CASSEQAPSVTEAFF
TGTGCCAGCAGTGAACAGGCCCCCTCAGTCACTGAAGCTTTCTTT
>-|TRBV19|TRBJ1-2|TRBD1
CASSTPRQGRYGYTF
TGTGCCAGTAGCACCCCCCGACAGGGACGCTATGGCTACACCTTC
>once|TRBV19|TRBJ1-4|-
CASSIYLSLYANEKLFF
TGTGCCAGTAGTATTTATTTAAGTCTCTACGCAAATGAAAAACTGTTTTTT
>-|TRBV7-2|TRBJ1-4|TRBD1
CASSSRTGATTTNEKLFF
TGTGCCAGCAGCTCCCGGACAGGGGCGACAACAACTAATGAAAAACTGTTTTTT
>-|TRBV5-1|TRBJ2-7|TRBD2
CASSSGRDYEQYF
TGCGCCAGCAGCAGCGGGAGGGACTACGAGCAGTACTTC
>-|TRBV11-2|TRBJ2-3|TRBD2
CASSLSLAGGDTQYF
TGTGCCAGCAGCTTAAGTCTAGCGGGGGGAGATACGCAGTATTTT
>once|TRBV7-9|TRBJ2-3|-
CASSLAGTTSTDTQYF
TGTGCCAGCAGCTTAGCGGGGACAACGAGCACAGATACGCAGTATTTT
>-|TRBV19|TRBJ1-5|TRBD1
CASSSAGGRGPSNQPQHF
TGTGCCAGTAGTTCGGCAGGGGGCAGGGGACCTAGCAATCAGCCCCAGCATTTT
>-|TRBV29-1|TRBJ1-1|-
CSAARGGNTEAFF
TGCAGCGCCGCAAGGGGCGGTAACACTGAAGCTTTCTTT
>few|TRBV3-1/TRBV3-2|TRBJ1-6|-
CASSQATDSPLHF
TGTGCCAGCAGCCAAGCGACAGATTCACCCCTCCACTTT